One TCR beta chain is described in this entry. The data derive from a study of blood T cell repertoires in COVID-19. Overall study: Acute-phase and convalescent COVID-19 samples originated in the United States, Italy and Spain. From T cells, B-cell-depleted T cells, or PBMCs came the material, which was cDNA or gDNA.

Germline CDR1 SNHLY, CDR2 FYNNEI. There are 15 residues in the CDR3. Trimming cost V 2 bases and J 5 bases, with 16 bases left between them. Per the original data handling: Amplified reference gene primers provided the basis for estimating nucleated cell counts. Assay used: immunoSEQ multiplex PCR; TCRdb lists only in-frame clones, some missing. That table is the source of V, J and clone size, and D and trimming were worked out from the DNA. Altogether about 41,000 clones are present, more than 75% being singletons, with the ten largest covering 4.5% to 5%. J is TRBJ2-7 and V is TRBV2, with D tentatively TRBD1 (6 bases). The clonotype was recovered from a human donor in a cohort sampled during active COVID-19. The sample consisted of peripheral blood. The CDR3 spells CASSEPGQGLNEQYF. DNA for the CDR3: TGTGCCAGCAGTGAACCGGGCCAGGGGCTGAACGAGCAGTACTTC.